This T cell receptor beta chain came from a study of CD8+CD57+ T cells in acquired aplastic anemia (dated by TCRdb to 2016 to 2019). As for the study more broadly: Extracted DNA from sorted CD4+ and CD8+ cells averaged about 2.9 ug, ranging from about 0.17 to 30 ug. A CD8+CD57+ expansion meant a frequency higher than the mean frequency seen in healthy subjects. The investigation overall reported the following: Patients and healthy controls showed no significant difference in CD8+ Simpson's diversity (P=0.060). Around 30 CD8+ CDR3 sequences were shared between patients and controls but appeared highly expressed in patients and within their immunodominant clones.

As regards this clonotype: Its target antigen remains unknown. No per-base quality is available; no much larger clone lies one base away.

Genomic DNA served as template for TCR beta VDJ combination and CDR3 sequence profiling. TCR repertoire sequencing was run on an Illumina HiSeq 2000. The authors' analysis ran thus. TRBV/TRBJ rearrangement plots, CDR3 size and DJ length profiles, and Simpson's diversity index were used to evaluate the repertoires. The immunodominant clone was defined as the most abundant DNA sequence in deep sequencing data. CDR3 amino acid sequences were checked for sharing across subjects and were also compared against the VDJdb database and published repertoires. TCRdb passed the public sequencing reads through fastp at Q25 and MiXCR, retaining productive beta sequences. All rows with the same CDR3 protein become a single entry with the most common DNA and genes. None of the V and J calls come from the authors' own analysis; TCRdb made them. Across this sample there are some 150,000 distinct CDR3 sequences, with over 70% seen only once. The ten largest clones take up around 45% of the sample.

The patients picked for sequencing were ones in whom flow cytometry had shown an expansion of CD8+CD57+ cells. Every patient had severe acquired aplastic anemia, diagnosed using the International Study of Aplastic Anemia and Agranulocytosis and Camitta criteria. At the time blood was sampled, none of the patients had received any therapy. In the study, sorted CD4+ and CD8+ blood T cells from patients with severe aplastic anemia and from healthy subjects underwent deep sequencing of TCR repertoires. In the USA, patient enrollment took place under clinicaltrials.gov protocols 00001620, 01623167, 00001397, 00071045, 00081523 and 00961064. Ficoll-Paque density gradient centrifugation was used to isolate peripheral blood mononuclear cells. CD4+ and CD8+ T cells were sorted by FACS or magnetic beads before DNA extraction. Sequenced: sorted CD4+, CD8+, or CD8+CD57+ T cells (not recorded which) from PBMCs. The sequence was collected from a human donor with aplastic anemia.

CDR3 region: CASSYHSNEKLFF. At the DNA level, the sequence is TGTGCCAGCAGTTACCACAGTAATGAAAAACTGTTTTTT. The rearranged segments are TRBV6-2 or TRBV6-3 and TRBJ1-4, with the identity of the D gene unclear. CDR1 MNHEY and CDR2 SVGEGT were looked up in the germline V gene. The CDR3, cysteine through phenylalanine, is 13 amino acids long. Only CDR3 DNA remains: 39 bases, in frame from the first base. V is reduced by 2 bases and J by 4 bases, leaving a spacing of 5 bases between them.